Given below is one T cell receptor (beta chain) in context. The target antigen is unknown. This specimen comes from a study of T cell responses to AZD1222 COVID-19 vaccine. Study in general: Researchers grouped second doses given at about 4 or about 12 weeks into one pool.

J gave up 14 bases and V 5 bases, and 12 bases lay outside the gene matches. The CDR3 has 14 residues. CDR1 is LGHNT, CDR2 FRNRAP, per germline. Produced via immunoSEQ multiplex PCR; TCRdb's table is partial and in-frame only. The table includes around 130,000 clones, about 90% detected once. Study-level findings and limits: Epitopes outside B.1.351 and B.1.1.7 mutated regions reportedly drew nearly half of spike TCRs. Dominant at 160-218 and 743-854, vaccine-associated CD4 TCRs also spanned spike.

The sample here was peripheral blood, taken on day 0 of AZD1222 vaccination. This clonotype originated in an adult in good health. The chain couples TRBV12-5 to TRBJ1-6, with TRBD1 matching over 7 bases. The CDR3 sequence is CASGMGQPGSTLHF. The CDR3 DNA follows: TGTGCTAGTGGTATGGGACAGCCGGGTTCCACCCTCCACTTT.